The 22 T cell receptor beta chains listed next were all sequenced from one sample in a study of early T cells in non-severe SARS-CoV-2 infection. Each CDR3 protein gets one entry after TCRdb re-called the 5' RACE reads with MiXCR. Among roughly 69,000 distinct CDR3 sequences listed, 10% were seen once. Sequencing was performed on whole blood, taken at baseline. All receptors come from an adult who was a healthcare worker with PCR-confirmed SARS-CoV-2 infection or an uninfected control (not recorded which).

This clonotype was observed many times. The chain has TRBV4-3 and TRBJ1-2; no firm D call. The CDR3 has 15 residues. V was clipped by 1 base and J by 4 bases, with 13 bases between them. Germline CDR1 LGHNA, CDR2 YSLEER. The CDR3 loop reads CASSQVGTVGYGYTF. As DNA, the CDR3 is TGCGCCAGCAGCCAAGTAGGTACAGTAGGCTATGGCTACACCTTC.

There are a few counts of this clonotype. This sequence joins TRBV11-2 and TRBJ1-5; D might be TRBD1 (5 bases). The germline V and J ends were trimmed by 5 bases and 5 bases, with 10 bases remaining between them. CDR3 length: 13 residues. Germline CDR1 and CDR2: SGHAT and FQNNGV. The CDR3 is CASSSDRDQPQHF. For the CDR3, the DNA is TGTGCCAGCAGCAGCGACAGAGATCAGCCCCAGCATTTT.

The CDR3 reads CASSDLVNEQFF. CDR3 in DNA: TGTGCCAGCAGTGACCTAGTCAATGAGCAGTTCTTC. The chain recombines TRBV6-2 or TRBV6-3 with TRBJ2-1; no clear D. CDR1 is MNHEY and CDR2 is SVGEGT in the germline V gene. The CDR3 covers 12 residues. V lost 5 bases and J lost 6, with 8 bases in between.

This clonotype has a handful of counts. The chain uses TRBV7-9 and TRBJ1-1; D is perhaps TRBD1 (6 bases). Trimming removed 1 base at V and 5 bases at J, with 11 bases between. Germline CDR1 is SEHNR and CDR2 is FQNEAQ (reference sequence). The CDR3 sequence is 14 residues long. The CDR3 DNA reads as TGTGCCAGCAGCTTAGTTGAGGGGGGGACTGAAGCTTTCTTT. The encoded protein is CASSLVEGGTEAFF.

This sequence joins TRBV3-1 and TRBJ1-1, with D possibly being TRBD1 (5 bases). Germline CDR1 LGHDT, CDR2 YNNKEL (reference sequence). This CDR3 spans 17 amino acids. With 1 base removed from V and 0 bases from J, the gap between germline ends came to 15 bases. The CDR3 DNA follows: TGTGCCAGCAGCCAAGGTTTTCTGACAGCCCTGAACACTGAAGCTTTCTTT. Amino acids: CASSQGFLTALNTEAFF.

A few counts support this clonotype. A read error may account for a junction end that differs from germline. This chain connects TRBV6-2 or TRBV6-3 to TRBJ2-7; tentatively, D is TRBD1 (6 bases). Germline V lookup: CDR1 MNHEY, CDR2 SVGEGT. The CDR3 sequence is 13 residues long. The CDR3 here is CVSRRTGTYEQYF. The CDR3 nucleotides are TGTGTCAGCAGACGTACAGGGACCTACGAGCAGTACTTC.

The chain has TRBV6-2 or TRBV6-3 and TRBJ1-1; D is perhaps TRBD1 (6 bases). The CDR3 length is 15 residues. Germline V gene sequence: CDR1 MNHEY, CDR2 SVGEGT. The V end was cut by 5 bases, the J end by 1 base, with 14 bases between. CDR3 sequence (DNA): TGTGCCAGCAGTCGCCCGGGGGCCCCGAACACTGAAGCTTTCTTT. This translates into CASSRPGAPNTEAFF.

The table lists this clonotype with a few counts. The chain employs TRBV7-2 and TRBJ1-5; the D is unclear. CDR3 length equals 15 residues. Trimming stripped 2 bases from V and 7 bases from J, with 15 bases between. Germline values: CDR1 SGHTA, CDR2 FQGNSA. CDR3: CASSLLPAEWQPQHF. CDR3 sequence (DNA): TGTGCCAGCAGCTTATTGCCAGCCGAATGGCAGCCCCAGCATTTT.

This clonotype was recorded many times. The V gene is TRBV28, the J gene TRBJ1-2; 12 nucleotides agree with TRBD1. The germline CDR1 and CDR2 sequences are MDHEN and SYDVKM. The CDR3 runs to 16 residues. The junction had 10 bases not matched to a gene; V was cut back by 6 bases and J by 5 bases. In DNA, the CDR3 is TGTGCCAGCAGCACTGGGACAGGGGGCAGGAATTATGGCTACACCTTC. As protein: CASSTGTGGRNYGYTF.

V is TRBV5-1 and J is TRBJ2-2; weak D call: TRBD2 (5 bases). CDR1 is SGHRS, CDR2 YFSETQ, per germline. The CDR3 runs 13 residues. Deletions cut 4 bases from V and 6 bases from J, with 10 bases between. CDR3 loop: CASSPPEAGELFF. CDR3 DNA: TGCGCCAGCAGCCCACCGGAGGCCGGGGAGCTGTTTTTT.

The chain uses TRBV6-1 and TRBJ2-6; 7 bases match TRBD2. Unmatched junction bases numbered 21, after V lost 5 bases and J lost 2 bases. Germline CDR1 is MNHNS and CDR2 is SASEGT. The CDR3 consists of 21 residues. The CDR3 loop reads CASSNELTETGLRAGANVLTF. The CDR3 DNA follows: TGTGCCAGCAGTAACGAATTGACAGAGACGGGACTAAGGGCTGGGGCCAACGTCCTGACTTTC.

The chain couples TRBV30 to TRBJ1-5; D gene uncertain. Looked up from germline, CDR1 is GTSNPN and CDR2 is SVGIG (reference sequence). The germline V and J ends were trimmed by 0 bases and 2 bases, with 11 bases remaining between them. This CDR3 is built from 15 residues. The CDR3 loop is CAWSVGGSGNQPQHF. CDR3 coding DNA: TGTGCCTGGAGTGTAGGTGGGTCCGGCAATCAGCCCCAGCATTTT.

This clonotype was seen a handful of times. The chain uses TRBV15 and TRBJ2-3, with D uncertain. There are 14 residues in the CDR3. The V gene's germline CDR1 is LNHNV and CDR2 YYDKDF (reference sequence). Trimming shortened V by 0 bases and J by 0 bases, and 4 bases separated the two germline ends. In DNA form, the CDR3 reads TGTGCCACCAGCAGAGACCCTAGCACAGATACGCAGTATTTT. Its translation is CATSRDPSTDTQYF.

This clonotype has at least ten counts. This chain links TRBV28 with TRBJ2-1; TRBD2 agrees at 10 bases. The CDR3 has 20 amino acids. CDR1 and CDR2 from the germline V gene are MDHEN and SYDVKM. V lost 5 bases and J lost 4; bases outside the gene matches: 20. The CDR3 coding sequence is TGTGCCAGCAGTCTCCCCCCCGGACTAGCGGAAGGCAGTCGGTACAATGAGCAGTTCTTC. Its translation is CASSLPPGLAEGSRYNEQFF.

This rearrangement joins TRBV28 to TRBJ1-5; TRBD1 is a possible D gene (6 bases). The V end was cut by 6 bases, the J end by 7 bases, with 19 bases between. The CDR3 runs 15 residues. Germline loops: CDR1 MDHEN, CDR2 SYDVKM. The CDR3 DNA is TGTGCCAGCAGCCTTTTGGGGGGGCGCGGGCAGCCCCAGCATTTT. It specifies CASSLLGGRGQPQHF. Based on the CDR3 plus reference TRBV28 and TRBJ1-5, the full variable domain is DVKVTQSSRYLVKRTGEKVFLECVQDMDHENMFWYRQDPGLGLRLIYFSYDVKMKEKGDIPEGYSVSREKKERFSLILESASTNQTSMYLCASSLLGGRGQPQHFGDGTRLSIL.

This clonotype was counted a few times. The chain recombines TRBV7-2 with TRBJ2-3; TRBD2 matches at 8 bases. The CDR3 is made up of 16 amino acids. J was trimmed by 4 bases and V by 5 bases; bases with no gene match: 11. Per the germline V gene, CDR1 is SGHTA and CDR2 is FQGNSA. CDR3 nucleotide sequence: TGTGCCAGCAGCCGCGGGCTAGCGGGTAGATCAGATACGCAGTATTTT. The encoded protein is CASSRGLAGRSDTQYF.

At least ten counts were recorded for this clonotype. This sequence joins TRBV12-3 or TRBV12-4 and TRBJ1-1; TRBD1 agrees at 8 bases. This CDR3 has 13 amino acids. J gave up 11 bases and V 2 bases, and 7 bases lay outside the gene matches. The CDR3 spells CASSLLQGGNAFF. DNA for the CDR3: TGTGCCAGCAGTTTATTACAGGGGGGGAACGCTTTCTTT.

Remarks on this clonotype: This sequence may be a read error, since a much larger clone differs from it by one base. The V gene is TRBV4-1, the J gene TRBJ2-7, with 8 nucleotides matching TRBD1. Germline V lookup: CDR1 MGHRA, CDR2 YSYEKL. The CDR3 covers 15 residues. J was trimmed by 5 bases and V by 5 bases; bases with no gene match: 11. The DNA for the CDR3 is TGCGCCAGCAGCTATCTAGACAGGGGAAAAAACGAGCAGTACTTC. Its translation: CASSYLDRGKNEQYF.

This clonotype has a count of ten or more. J is TRBJ2-1 and V is TRBV5-4; 12 bases line up with TRBD2. The CDR3 runs 15 residues. Germline CDR1 reads SGHNT; CDR2 reads YYREEE (reference sequence). J lost 7 bases, V lost 4 bases, and 6 bases had no gene match. For the CDR3, the DNA is TGTGCCAGCAGCAAACGACTAGCGGGAGTTAATGAGCAGTTCTTC. This gives the protein CASSKRLAGVNEQFF.

V usage is TRBV30 and J usage is TRBJ2-2; D uncertain. The V end was cut by 1 base, the J end by 4 bases, with 7 bases between. Germline-derived CDR1 and CDR2 are GTSNPN and SVGIG (reference sequence). CDR3 size: 13 residues. The CDR3 is CAWSEALTGELFF. The CDR3 DNA is TGTGCCTGGAGTGAAGCGCTCACCGGGGAGCTGTTTTTT.

V usage is TRBV3-1 and J usage is TRBJ1-1; D gene ambiguous. Trimming pared 5 bases from V and 7 bases from J, leaving 17 bases between. This CDR3 has 14 residues. Germline CDR1 reads LGHDT; CDR2 reads YNNKEL (reference sequence). The CDR3 loop reads CASSFIGKGLEAFF. For the CDR3, the DNA is TGTGCCAGCAGCTTCATTGGGAAGGGTCTTGAAGCTTTCTTT.

At least ten counts were recorded for this clonotype. The chain recombines TRBV28 with TRBJ2-6; D perhaps matches TRBD1 (6 bases). The germline CDR1 and CDR2 sequences are MDHEN and SYDVKM. There are 18 residues in the CDR3. V was clipped by 3 bases and J by 4 bases, with 19 bases between them. The CDR3 loop is CASSFSFTGSPGANVLTF. CDR3 DNA: TGTGCCAGCAGTTTTTCATTTACAGGGAGTCCCGGGGCCAACGTCCTGACTTTC.